Here is one T cell receptor beta chain with its context. These data originate in a study of cytomegalovirus exposure and HLA in healthy donors. The CDR3 runs 15 residues. The germline V and J ends were trimmed by 1 base and 0 bases, with 9 bases remaining between them. The germline V gene has CDR1 LGHNA and CDR2 YSLEER. The PCR used 60 Vbeta and 13 Jbeta primers. Generated by immunoSEQ multiplex PCR, the TCRdb table keeps only in-frame clones and is missing some. Of hundreds of thousands of clones listed, approximately 90% are singletons. This receptor was identified in a woman between 18 and 30 years old in good health and CMV-seronegative. The sequenced material came from PBMCs. The chain is built from TRBV4-3 and TRBJ2-5; no firm D call. Here the CDR3 DNA reads TGCGCCAGCAGCCAAGTTTCGCACTACCAAGAGACCCAGTACTTC. This translates into CASSQVSHYQETQYF.